A selection of T cell receptor beta chains follows, all from one sample in a study of cytomegalovirus exposure and HLA in healthy donors. The table came from immunoSEQ multiplex PCR; TCRdb's copy has only in-frame clones and leaves some out. The sample contains fewer than 350,000 clones, roughly 90% of which appear only once. Sequencing input: PBMCs. The receptors originated from a woman between 18 and 29 years old in good health and CMV-seronegative. The CDR3 runs from the conserved cysteine through the conserved F or W. The D gene is left open where the match is weak. Rows give clone size only sometimes, using once, few, many, or a class for an expanded clone.

clone size,J gene,D gene,V gene,CDR3 protein,CDR3 DNA
.,TRBJ2-1,TRBD2,TRBV6-5,CASSYGERGYNEQFF,TGTGCCAGCAGTTACGGGGAGCGGGGTTACAATGAGCAGTTCTTC
.,TRBJ2-7,.,TRBV28,CASCQGSYEQYF,TGTGCCAGCTGTCAGGGGAGCTACGAGCAGTACTTC
.,TRBJ1-1,.,TRBV28,CASTGKEVNTEAFF,TGTGCCAGCACCGGAAAAGAGGTGAACACTGAAGCTTTCTTT
.,TRBJ2-3,TRBD2,TRBV2,CASRRGSGSTDTQYF,TGTGCCAGCAGGAGAGGTAGCGGGAGTACAGATACGCAGTATTTT
.,TRBJ1-1,.,TRBV13,CASSQGRAEAFF,TGTGCCAGCAGCCAGGGTAGGGCTGAAGCTTTCTTT
.,TRBJ2-7,.,TRBV5-6,CASSLGGGLRNYEQYF,TGTGCCAGCAGCTTGGGGGGTGGACTACGAAATTACGAGCAGTACTTC
.,TRBJ2-5,TRBD2,TRBV19,CASSPGGETQYF,TGTGCCAGTAGTCCGGGGGGAGAGACCCAGTACTTC
.,TRBJ1-4,.,TRBV5-6,CASSLALWGEKLFF,TGTGCCAGCAGCTTGGCCTTGTGGGGCGAAAAACTGTTTTTT
.,TRBJ2-1,TRBD2,TRBV10-1,CASSESAGGPNEQFF,TGCGCCAGCAGTGAGTCCGCGGGAGGGCCGAATGAGCAGTTCTTC
once,TRBJ2-3,TRBD2,TRBV15,CATSREEIRLAEDSNTDTQYF,TGTGCCACCAGCAGAGAGGAAATTCGACTAGCGGAGGATTCAAACACAGATACGCAGTATTTT
.,TRBJ2-3,.,TRBV5-1,CASSLGLDLGTDTQYF,TGCGCCAGCAGCTTGGGGCTTGACTTGGGCACAGATACGCAGTATTTT
.,TRBJ2-1,TRBD2,TRBV6-5,CASSYPGLAGINEQFF,TGTGCCAGCAGTTACCCGGGACTAGCGGGAATAAATGAGCAGTTCTTC
.,TRBJ1-2,.,TRBV30,CAWSVGVGGYTF,TGTGCCTGGAGTGTAGGGGTGGGGGGCTACACCTTC
.,TRBJ1-1,.,TRBV6-6,CAGRGRATEAFF,TGTGCCGGGAGAGGGAGAGCCACTGAAGCTTTCTTT
.,TRBJ2-7,.,TRBV19,CASSPGTYEQYF,TGTGCCAGTAGTCCGGGGACCTACGAGCAGTACTTC
.,TRBJ1-5,TRBD1,TRBV6-6,CASSGTGGGNQPQHF,TGTGCCAGCAGCGGGACAGGGGGGGGCAATCAGCCCCAGCATTTT
.,TRBJ2-7,TRBD2,TRBV5-1,CASSLSGMTYEQYF,TGCGCCAGCAGCCTTAGCGGGATGACCTACGAGCAGTACTTC
.,TRBJ2-1,.,TRBV20-1,CSVKGPQQFF,TGCAGTGTTAAGGGGCCCCAGCAGTTCTTC
.,TRBJ2-2,.,TRBV2,CASSAGLRDTGELFF,TGTGCCAGCAGTGCAGGGTTGAGAGACACCGGGGAGCTGTTTTTT
.,TRBJ2-7,TRBD2,TRBV14,CASSHPPGGTSYEQYF,TGTGCCAGCAGCCACCCCCCGGGGGGGACTTCCTACGAGCAGTACTTC
.,TRBJ1-2,TRBD1,TRBV27,CASSRNRDRGYGYTF,TGTGCCAGCAGTAGAAACCGGGACAGGGGGTATGGCTACACCTTC
once,TRBJ2-5,.,TRBV7-3,CASSLDRQETQYF,TGTGCCAGCAGCTTAGACAGGCAAGAGACCCAGTACTTC
.,TRBJ1-1,.,TRBV6-5,CASSYSKIGVNTEAFF,TGTGCCAGCAGTTACTCAAAAATAGGGGTGAACACTGAAGCTTTCTTT
once,TRBJ2-7,TRBD2,TRBV5-1,CASSPWRESSYEQYF,TGCGCCAGCAGCCCCTGGCGGGAGAGCTCCTACGAGCAGTACTTC
.,TRBJ2-1,.,TRBV5-1,CASSLSGGANEQFF,TGCGCCAGCAGCTTAAGCGGCGGGGCCAATGAGCAGTTCTTC
.,TRBJ2-7,TRBD2,TRBV5-1,CASSPGLAGGPVEQYF,TGCGCCAGCAGCCCGGGACTAGCGGGAGGGCCAGTCGAGCAGTACTTC
.,TRBJ2-7,TRBD2,TRBV4-1,CASSQDSGIREQYF,TGCGCCAGCAGCCAAGATAGCGGGATTCGCGAGCAGTACTTC
.,TRBJ1-3,.,TRBV4-2,CASSQEGARGNTIYF,TGTGCCAGCAGCCAAGAGGGGGCGCGAGGAAACACCATATATTTT
once,TRBJ2-1,.,TRBV13,CASSLLSSRPYNEQFF,TGTGCCAGCAGCTTACTCAGTAGCCGCCCCTACAATGAGCAGTTCTTC
.,TRBJ2-5,TRBD2,TRBV7-9,CASSSLAGKGETQYF,TGTGCCAGCAGCTCGCTAGCGGGAAAGGGAGAGACCCAGTACTTC
.,TRBJ2-1,.,TRBV11-1,CASSTRQARNEQFF,TGTGCCAGCAGTACAAGACAGGCGAGAAATGAGCAGTTCTTC
.,TRBJ2-1,TRBD1,TRBV5-5,CASSLDREYNEQFF,TGTGCCAGCAGCTTAGACAGGGAATACAATGAGCAGTTCTTC
.,TRBJ2-5,.,TRBV18,CASSPSLATGKQETQYF,TGTGCCAGCTCACCGAGTTTAGCTACGGGGAAACAAGAGACCCAGTACTTC
.,TRBJ2-1,.,TRBV21-1,CASSTGLAGGLDEQFF,TGTGCCAGCAGCACGGGACTAGCGGGAGGATTGGATGAGCAGTTCTTC
few,TRBJ2-7,.,TRBV25-1,CASSDTLYEQYF,TGTGCCAGCAGTGACACGCTATACGAGCAGTACTTC
.,TRBJ2-7,TRBD1,TRBV2,CASSGQGTKVPNEQYF,TGTGCCAGCAGTGGACAGGGGACGAAGGTCCCCAACGAGCAGTACTTC
.,TRBJ2-3,.,TRBV6-5,CASSYSLPGTDTQYF,TGTGCCAGCAGTTACTCCCTACCGGGCACAGATACGCAGTATTTT
.,TRBJ2-1,TRBD1,TRBV6-1,CATRGSSYNEQFF,TGTGCCACCAGGGGGAGCTCCTACAATGAGCAGTTCTTC
.,TRBJ1-1,.,TRBV27,CASGKQGNTEAFF,TGTGCCAGCGGAAAACAGGGGAACACTGAAGCTTTCTTT
.,TRBJ2-7,TRBD2,TRBV14,CASSQESGRAFSYEQYF,TGTGCCAGCAGCCAAGAGAGCGGGAGGGCCTTTTCCTACGAGCAGTACTTC
.,TRBJ2-1,TRBD2,TRBV28,CASQGLAAYNEQFF,TGTGCCAGCCAGGGACTAGCGGCCTACAATGAGCAGTTCTTC
.,TRBJ2-1,TRBD2,TRBV6-5,CASTGLGRGEQFF,TGTGCCAGCACCGGACTAGGTCGCGGTGAGCAGTTCTTC
few,TRBJ2-7,.,TRBV5-6,CASSLGTAEQYF,TGTGCCAGCAGCTTGGGGACAGCCGAGCAGTACTTC
.,TRBJ1-6,.,TRBV19,CASTSDPGSPLHF,TGTGCCAGTACCTCCGACCCAGGATCACCCCTCCACTTT
.,TRBJ2-1,TRBD1,TRBV2,CASSKDRGHFNEQFF,TGTGCCAGCAGCAAGGACAGGGGGCATTTCAATGAGCAGTTCTTC
.,TRBJ2-7,.,TRBV5-4,CASSFGGPTGRYYEQYF,TGTGCCAGCAGCTTCGGGGGACCTACGGGACGATACTACGAGCAGTACTTC
.,TRBJ2-2,TRBD2,TRBV5-1,CASSLSGRDTGELFF,TGCGCCAGCAGCCTTAGCGGGAGGGACACCGGGGAGCTGTTTTTT
.,TRBJ2-1,.,TRBV27,CASSLSSYNEQFF,TGTGCCAGCAGTTTGTCCAGCTACAATGAGCAGTTCTTC
.,TRBJ2-7,.,TRBV6-1,CASSEEMAGPHYEQYF,TGTGCCAGCAGTGAGGAGATGGCGGGACCCCACTACGAGCAGTACTTC
.,TRBJ1-2,.,TRBV6-1,CASSPRLEGGYTF,TGTGCCAGCAGCCCCAGACTAGAGGGTGGCTACACCTTC
.,TRBJ2-3,.,TRBV15,CATSRGRGITDTQYF,TGTGCCACCAGCAGAGGTAGAGGGATCACAGATACGCAGTATTTT
.,TRBJ2-7,TRBD2,TRBV5-1,CASSQGEGRAVYEQYF,TGCGCCAGCAGCCAAGGGGAGGGTCGGGCTGTCTACGAGCAGTACTTC